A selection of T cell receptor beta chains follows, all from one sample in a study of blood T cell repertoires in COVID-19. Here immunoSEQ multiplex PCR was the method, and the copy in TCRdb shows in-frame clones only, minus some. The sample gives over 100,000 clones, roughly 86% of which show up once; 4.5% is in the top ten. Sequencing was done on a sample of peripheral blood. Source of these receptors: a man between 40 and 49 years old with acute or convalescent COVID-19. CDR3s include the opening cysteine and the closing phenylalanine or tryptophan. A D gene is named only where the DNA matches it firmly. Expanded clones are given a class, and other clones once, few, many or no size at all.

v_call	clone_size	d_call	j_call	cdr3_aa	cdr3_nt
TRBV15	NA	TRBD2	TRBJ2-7	CATSRVSGAGASYEQYF	TGTGCCACCAGCAGAGTGAGCGGTGCGGGAGCATCTTACGAGCAGTACTTC
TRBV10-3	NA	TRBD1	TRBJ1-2	CAISEGQGGGYTF	TGTGCCATCAGCGAGGGACAGGGTGGCGGCTACACCTTC
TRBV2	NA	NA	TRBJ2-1	CATKDSSYNEQFF	TGTGCCACCAAGGACAGCTCCTACAATGAGCAGTTCTTC
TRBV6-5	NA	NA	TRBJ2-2	CASTFPGELFF	TGTGCCAGCACCTTCCCCGGGGAGCTGTTTTTT
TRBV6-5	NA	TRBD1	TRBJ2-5	CASRGTVQETQYF	TGTGCCAGCAGGGGGACAGTCCAAGAGACCCAGTACTTC
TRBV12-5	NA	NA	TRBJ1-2	CASDLIHRVGWYGYTF	TGTGCTAGTGACCTTATCCACAGGGTAGGTTGGTATGGCTACACCTTC
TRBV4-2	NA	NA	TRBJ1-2	CASSPERGGDYGYTF	TGTGCCAGCAGCCCGGAGCGCGGTGGAGACTATGGCTACACCTTC
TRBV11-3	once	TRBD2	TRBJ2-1	CASSPRTSAYNEQFF	TGTGCCAGCAGCCCCCGGACTAGCGCTTACAATGAGCAGTTCTTC
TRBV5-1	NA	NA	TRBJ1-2	CASSLSDRNYGYTF	TGCGCCAGCAGCTTGTCCGACAGAAACTATGGCTACACCTTC
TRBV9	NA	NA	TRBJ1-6	CASSDGGTLHF	TGTGCCAGCAGCGACGGGGGAACCCTCCACTTT
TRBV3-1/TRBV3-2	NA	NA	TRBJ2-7	CASSQGAHYEQYF	TGTGCCAGCAGCCAAGGGGCTCACTACGAGCAGTACTTC
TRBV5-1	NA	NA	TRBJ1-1	CASSLEQGRTEAFF	TGCGCCAGCAGCTTGGAGCAGGGGAGAACTGAAGCTTTCTTT
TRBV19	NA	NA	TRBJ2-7	CASTLGHPYEQYF	TGTGCCAGTACCCTGGGACACCCCTACGAGCAGTACTTC
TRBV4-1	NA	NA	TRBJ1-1	CASSQETAMNTEAFF	TGCGCCAGCAGCCAAGAGACAGCTATGAACACTGAAGCTTTCTTT
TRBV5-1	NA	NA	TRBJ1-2	CASSFEVPNYGYTF	TGCGCCAGCAGCTTCGAGGTTCCTAACTATGGCTACACCTTC
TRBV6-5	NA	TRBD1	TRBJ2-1	CATLDRDRYNNEQFF	TGTGCCACTTTGGACCGGGACAGGTACAACAATGAGCAGTTCTTC
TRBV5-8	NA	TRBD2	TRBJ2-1	CASRESAGGDEQFF	TGTGCCAGCAGGGAGTCTGCGGGAGGTGATGAGCAGTTCTTC
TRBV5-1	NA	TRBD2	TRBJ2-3	CASSFSKREESLNTQYF	TGCGCCAGCAGCTTTTCGAAGCGGGAGGAGTCGTTAAATACGCAGTATTTT
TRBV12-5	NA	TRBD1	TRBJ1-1	CASGTQGRNTEAFF	TGTGCTAGTGGCACACAGGGGCGTAACACTGAAGCTTTCTTT
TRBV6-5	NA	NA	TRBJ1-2	CASHKNTEINYGYTF	TGTGCCAGCCACAAAAACACAGAAATTAACTATGGCTACACCTTC
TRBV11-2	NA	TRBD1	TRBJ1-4	CASSLVQGAGEKLFF	TGTGCCAGCAGCTTAGTTCAGGGGGCCGGGGAAAAACTGTTTTTT
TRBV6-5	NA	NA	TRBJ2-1	CASTVKGEGLNEQFF	TGTGCCAGCACTGTAAAGGGGGAGGGGCTCAATGAGCAGTTCTTC
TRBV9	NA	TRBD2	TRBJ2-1	CASSVGSGSIDEQFF	TGTGCCAGCAGCGTAGGTAGCGGGAGTATAGATGAGCAGTTCTTC
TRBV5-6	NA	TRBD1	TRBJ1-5	CASRHRGSNQPQHF	TGTGCCAGCAGGCACAGGGGTAGCAATCAGCCCCAGCATTTT
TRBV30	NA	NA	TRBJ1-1	CAWTRDIASRGTEAFF	TGTGCCTGGACCCGGGACATCGCTTCGAGGGGCACTGAAGCTTTCTTT
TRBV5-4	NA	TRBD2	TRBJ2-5	CASSAGGLAVQETQYF	TGTGCCAGCAGCGCTGGGGGACTAGCGGTTCAAGAGACCCAGTACTTC
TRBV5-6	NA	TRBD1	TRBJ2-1	CASSGQGHSNEQFF	TGTGCCAGCAGCGGACAGGGGCATAGCAATGAGCAGTTCTTC
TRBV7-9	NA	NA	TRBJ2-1	CASSLASAHNEQFF	TGTGCCAGCAGCTTAGCGAGTGCACACAATGAGCAGTTCTTC
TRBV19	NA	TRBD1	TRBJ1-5	CASTPGGTGATASNQPQHF	TGTGCCAGTACCCCGGGGGGGACAGGGGCCACAGCTAGCAATCAGCCCCAGCATTTT
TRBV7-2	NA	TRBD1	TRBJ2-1	CASSLLWDSPQFF	TGTGCCAGCAGCTTACTCTGGGACAGCCCCCAGTTCTTC
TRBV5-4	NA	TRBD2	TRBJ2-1	CASTPPSGSRNEQFF	TGTGCCAGCACGCCGCCTAGCGGGAGTAGGAATGAGCAGTTCTTC
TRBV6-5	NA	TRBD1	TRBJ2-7	CASSISGTGGDEQYF	TGTGCCAGCAGTATTTCCGGGACAGGGGGCGACGAGCAGTACTTC
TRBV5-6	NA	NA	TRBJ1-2	CASSLAGHGRDNYGYTF	TGTGCCAGCAGCTTGGCCGGGCATGGGAGGGATAACTATGGCTACACCTTC
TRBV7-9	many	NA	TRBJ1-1	CASSLEGRASNTEAFF	TGTGCCAGCAGCTTAGAAGGCAGGGCAAGCAACACTGAAGCTTTCTTT
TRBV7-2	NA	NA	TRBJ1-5	CASSSLGGGNQPQHF	TGTGCCAGCAGCTCGCTCGGGGGGGGCAATCAGCCCCAGCATTTT
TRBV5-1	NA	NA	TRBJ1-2	CASSLVRGRYGYTF	TGCGCCAGCAGCTTGGTACGAGGTCGCTATGGCTACACCTTC
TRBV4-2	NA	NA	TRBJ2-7	CASSQGPGHSYEQYF	TGTGCCAGCAGCCAAGGCCCGGGACACTCCTACGAGCAGTACTTC
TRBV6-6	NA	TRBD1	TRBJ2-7	CASSWGQNEQYF	TGTGCCAGCAGTTGGGGACAGAACGAGCAGTACTTC
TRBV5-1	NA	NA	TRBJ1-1	CASSFNLNTEAFF	TGCGCCAGCAGCTTTAATCTAAACACTGAAGCTTTCTTT
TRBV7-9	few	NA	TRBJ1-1	CASSLILQENTEAFF	TGTGCCAGCAGCTTAATCCTTCAGGAAAACACTGAAGCTTTCTTT